Described below is a single T cell receptor (beta chain) sequence and its context. Its specificity is unknown. Germline CDR1 is SGHRS and CDR2 is YFSETQ. The CDR3 length is 14 residues. Template switching was used to attach UMIs, which incorporated a 6-nucleotide sample barcode. TCRdb re-called the 5' RACE reads and shows each CDR3 protein once, DNA omitted. The sample has 310,000 or so distinct CDR3 sequences. This sample stems from a study of monozygotic twins with inflammatory bowel disease. General observations from the study: Versus healthy twins, IBD patients showed fewer clonotypes shared with others, especially with disease activity. The co-twins with IBD showed lower TCRbeta diversity (inverse Simpson) than their healthy siblings.

Sequencing was done on a sample of blood. This clonotype was sampled from a human donor with ulcerative colitis or Crohn's disease, or a healthy co-twin of an affected twin (not recorded which). The rearrangement links TRBV5-1 to TRBJ1-4. The CDR3 protein is CASRAAEGGEKLFF. Full variable domain (outside the CDR3, taken from reference TRBV5-1 and TRBJ1-4): KAGVTQTPRYLIKTRGQQVTLSCSPISGHRSVSWYQQTPGQGLQFLFEYFSETQRNKGNFPGRFSGRQFSNSRSEMNVSTLELGDSALYLCASRAAEGGEKLFFGSGTQLSVL.